A single sample gave rise to the 13 T cell receptor beta chains below, sequenced in a study of cytomegalovirus exposure and HLA in healthy donors. Use of 60 Vbeta and 13 Jbeta primers characterized the PCR. The protocol was immunoSEQ multiplex PCR, while the TCRdb copy is restricted to in-frame clones and leaves out a portion. The data hold 170,000 or so clones, with 84% observed a single time. The sequenced sample consisted of PBMCs. The receptor set was obtained from a girl aged 10-17 years in good health and CMV-seropositive.

The chain combines TRBV5-1 with TRBJ2-7, with 10 bases that match TRBD1. Germline V gene lookup returns CDR1 SGHRS and CDR2 YFSETQ. The length of the CDR3 is 14 residues. The junction had 5 bases not matched to a gene; V was cut back by 4 bases and J by 4 bases. CDR3 region: CASSHGQGVYEQYF. The CDR3 DNA sequence: TGCGCCAGCAGCCACGGACAGGGGGTATACGAGCAGTACTTC.

J is TRBJ1-4 and V is TRBV4-1; tentative D call: TRBD1 (5 bases). This CDR3 comprises 16 residues. The V end was cut by 0 bases, the J end by 4 bases, with 12 bases between. The V gene's germline CDR1 is MGHRA and CDR2 YSYEKL. This chain's CDR3 is CASSQDTDSLNEKLFF. In DNA form, the CDR3 reads TGCGCCAGCAGCCAAGATACCGACAGCCTTAATGAAAAACTGTTTTTT.

This chain connects TRBV6-5 to TRBJ2-7; 9 nucleotides agree with TRBD2. This CDR3 has 15 amino acids. Losses at the gene ends were 4 bases for V and 6 bases for J; bases not matched to a gene: 10. In germline, CDR1 is MNHEY, CDR2 SVGAGI. CDR3 residues: CASSSFRAGGREQYF. The CDR3 nucleotides are TGTGCCAGCAGTTCTTTTCGAGCGGGGGGTCGCGAGCAGTACTTC.

In the case of this clone: Mismatch with germline at one junction end may stem from a read error. This sequence joins TRBV7-7 and TRBJ2-1; tentatively, D is TRBD2 (6 bases). CDR1 is SSHAT, CDR2 FNYEAQ, per germline (reference sequence). The CDR3 spans 14 residues. The CDR3 coding sequence is TGTGCTAGCAGCCCTAGCCGGGGGTACAATGAGCAGTTCTTC. Protein sequence: CASSPSRGYNEQFF.

The chain uses TRBV30 and TRBJ1-1; 7 nucleotides align to TRBD1. The V segment lost 6 bases and the J segment 8 bases; nucleotides outside the gene matches: 12. The CDR3 spans 13 residues. Germline V lookup: CDR1 GTSNPN, CDR2 SVGIG (reference sequence). The CDR3: CACPSGDRQEAFF. CDR3 DNA: TGTGCCTGCCCTTCGGGGGACAGACAAGAAGCTTTCTTT.

The chain uses TRBV19 and TRBJ2-1; D might be TRBD1 (6 bases). The CDR3 sequence is 15 residues long. Trimming left V 5 bases short and J 2 bases short, with 13 bases between. The germline gives CDR1 LNHDA, CDR2 SQIVND (reference sequence). The CDR3 DNA reads TGTGCCAGTAGTCAAACCAGGGGTACCTACAATGAGCAGTTCTTC. Translated, it gives CASSQTRGTYNEQFF.

The genes are TRBV19 and TRBJ1-1; D is ambiguous. Trimming removed 1 base from V and 5 bases from J, with 8 bases in between. Germline assignment: CDR1 LNHDA and CDR2 SQIVND (reference sequence). The CDR3 contains 13 residues. The CDR3 nucleotides read TGTGCCAGTAGTATAGGGCGAGGTACTGAAGCTTTCTTT. This encodes CASSIGRGTEAFF.

The chain has TRBV29-1 and TRBJ1-1; no definite D call. The germline gives CDR1 SQVTM, CDR2 ANQGSEA. Trimming cost V 5 bases and J 0 bases, with 10 bases left between them. This CDR3 is built from 13 residues. Written as DNA, the CDR3 is TGCAGCGTTAACAGCTGGATGAACACTGAAGCTTTCTTT. It translates to CSVNSWMNTEAFF.

On this clone itself: One junction end does not reproduce the germline sequence, and a read error may be involved. The chain joins TRBV18 to TRBJ1-4; D ambiguous. Germline-derived CDR1 and CDR2 are KGHSH and LQKENI. This CDR3 is built from 17 residues. In DNA, the CDR3 is TGTGCCAGCTCATCACCCCTTGCTACCCGCGTTAATGAAAAACTGTTTTTT. It translates to CASSSPLATRVNEKLFF.

The chain is built from TRBV10-3 and TRBJ2-7; 8 bases agree with TRBD1. CDR3 size: 17 residues. V was pared by 8 bases and J by 0 bases, with 15 bases of the junction left unmatched. CDR1 is ENHRY and CDR2 is SYGVKD in the germline V gene. CDR3 loop: CAIGRAGQGPYSYEQYF. CDR3 bases: TGTGCCATCGGACGAGCCGGACAGGGCCCCTACTCCTACGAGCAGTACTTC.

The chain combines TRBV9 with TRBJ1-2; 7 nucleotides line up with TRBD1. This CDR3 is 17 amino acids long. Losses at the gene ends were 4 bases for V and 4 bases for J; bases not matched to a gene: 16. Germline loops: CDR1 SGDLS, CDR2 YYNGEE. The CDR3 here is CASSSQSRQGGIYGYTF. DNA of the CDR3: TGTGCCAGCAGCTCACAATCCCGACAGGGTGGTATCTATGGCTACACCTTC.

The chain couples TRBV6-5 to TRBJ1-3; 9 bases map to TRBD1. CDR3 length: 13 amino acids. Germline trimming cut 10 bases from V and 13 bases from J; bases unmatched to any gene: 14. The germline V gene encodes CDR1 MNHEY and CDR2 SVGAGI. CDR3 in amino acids: CATQYPGTGKIYF. CDR3 DNA: TGTGCCACCCAATACCCCGGGACAGGGAAGATATATTTT.

This chain joins TRBV4-1 and TRBJ1-1; 7 nucleotides agree with TRBD1. Germline V gene lookup returns CDR1 MGHRA and CDR2 YSYEKL. This CDR3 spans 13 amino acids. J lost 3 bases, V lost 5 bases, and 3 bases had no gene match. CDR3 DNA sequence: TGCGCCAGCAGCTCCACAGGGGACACTGAAGCTTTCTTT. This gives the protein CASSSTGDTEAFF.